This TCR beta chain was retrieved from a study of blood T cells in healthy people across ages. This clonotype was found many times. The target antigen is unknown. Then a second PCR, running roughly 6 to 11 cycles, was carried out with a sample-barcoded 5' primer and a J-beta primer mix. TCRdb re-called the 5' RACE reads through MiXCR, storing one row per CDR3 protein. The sample lists some 1,500,000 distinct CDR3 sequences, about 45% occurring once. Study-wide results and caveats: Samples with more naive T cells showed higher observed beta diversity. Naive CD4+ cell counts and diversity both ran higher in long-lived than in aged donors.

The TCR originated in a young woman in good health. The specimen sequenced was blood.

This CDR3 reads CAISSSGPSPYNEQFF. DNA for the CDR3: TGTGCCATCAGTTCTAGCGGACCCTCGCCTTACAATGAGCAGTTCTTC. The J gene is TRBJ2-1, the V gene TRBV10-3; 7 bases match TRBD2. The CDR3 loop spans 16 amino acids. J lost 4 bases, V lost 5 bases, and 11 bases had no gene match. From germline, CDR1 is ENHRY and CDR2 SYGVKD.